Below, 8 T cell receptor beta chains from the same sample are listed, as sequenced in a study of blood T cell repertoires in COVID-19. The table came from immunoSEQ multiplex PCR; TCRdb's copy has only in-frame clones and leaves some out. The sample includes roughly 440,000 clones, more than 70% seen only once; the top ten take 10% to 15%. Sequencing was performed on peripheral blood. The receptors were sampled from a woman in her forties or fifties with COVID-19, enrolled during active disease.

The V and J genes are TRBV11-2 and TRBJ2-3; 7 bases line up with TRBD2. Germline CDR1 is SGHAT and CDR2 is FQNNGV. This CDR3 has 16 amino acids. J was trimmed by 2 bases and V by 5 bases; bases with no gene match: 10. The CDR3 loop reads CASSPRTGTITDTQYF. The CDR3 coding sequence is TGTGCCAGCAGCCCCCGTACCGGGACTATCACAGATACGCAGTATTTT.

V gene TRBV30 combines with J gene TRBJ1-3; TRBD1 matches at 7 bases. CDR1 is GTSNPN and CDR2 is SVGIG in the germline V gene (reference sequence). This CDR3 spans 16 amino acids. J was trimmed by 3 bases and V by 4 bases; bases with no gene match: 12. The CDR3 DNA follows: TGTGCCTGGACCCGGGATAAGACAGGGAGTGGAAACACCATATATTTT. Amino acids: CAWTRDKTGSGNTIYF.

CDR3 region: CSVEGGSYNEQFF. CDR3 DNA sequence: TGCAGCGTTGAAGGCGGCAGTTACAATGAGCAGTTCTTC. The V and J genes are TRBV29-1 and TRBJ2-1; no clear D gene. Trimming pared 1 base from V and 4 bases from J, leaving 8 bases between. Germline CDR1 and CDR2: SQVTM and ANQGSEA. This CDR3 is 13 amino acids long.

This sequence joins TRBV10-1 and TRBJ1-5; TRBD1 matches at 12 bases. Trimming cost V 6 bases and J 5 bases; bases outside gene matches: 17. This CDR3 has 19 residues. Germline V gives CDR1 WNHNN, CDR2 SYGVQD (reference sequence). This chain's CDR3 is CASSRRDRGLPGRDQPQHF. The CDR3 DNA is TGCGCCAGCAGCCGCCGGGACAGGGGGCTGCCGGGTCGGGATCAGCCCCAGCATTTT.

This clone occurred a few times. J is TRBJ2-7 and V is TRBV18, with 8 bases identical to TRBD1. Germline assignment: CDR1 KGHSH and CDR2 LQKENI. The J segment lost 2 bases and the V segment lost 1 base, leaving 10 bases of the junction unmatched. The CDR3 runs to 17 residues. CDR3 residues: CASSPRPRQGMAYEQYF. For the CDR3, the DNA is TGTGCCAGCTCACCACGCCCCCGACAGGGGATGGCCTACGAGCAGTACTTC.

The rearrangement links TRBV18 to TRBJ1-2; D is unclear. The germline V and J ends were trimmed by 0 bases and 4 bases, with 12 bases remaining between them. CDR3 length: 15 amino acids. Germline V gives CDR1 KGHSH, CDR2 LQKENI. CDR3 amino acids: CASSPPELLGYGYTF. The CDR3, as DNA: TGTGCCAGCTCACCACCGGAACTACTCGGCTATGGCTACACCTTC. Looking up the rest from reference TRBV18 and TRBJ1-2 gives the full variable domain: NAGVMQNPRHLVRRRGQEARLRCSPMKGHSHVYWYRQLPEEGLKFMVYLQKENIIDESGMPKERFSAEFPKEGPSILRIQQVVRGDSAAYFCASSPPELLGYGYTFGSGTRLTVV.

The chain uses TRBV3-1 (or the pseudogene TRBV3-2) and TRBJ1-1; D gene uncertain. Between the trimmed V and J ends, which lost 6 bases and 3 bases, there was a span of 14 bases. The CDR3 length is 14 residues. Germline CDR1 reads LGHDT; CDR2 reads YNNKEL (reference sequence). The CDR3 DNA follows: TGTGCCAGCAGTCTCTCAACTGCTGACACTGAAGCTTTCTTT. Protein sequence: CASSLSTADTEAFF.

The rearrangement joins TRBV29-1 to TRBJ2-7; the match to TRBD1 covers 8 bases. This CDR3 region has 13 residues. The V and J ends lost 6 bases and 2 bases, in that order; junction bases with no gene match: 6. Germline values: CDR1 SQVTM, CDR2 ANQGSEA. CDR3 in DNA: TGCAGCGTCCGGACGACAGGGGCCTACGAGCAGTACTTC. Its translation: CSVRTTGAYEQYF.